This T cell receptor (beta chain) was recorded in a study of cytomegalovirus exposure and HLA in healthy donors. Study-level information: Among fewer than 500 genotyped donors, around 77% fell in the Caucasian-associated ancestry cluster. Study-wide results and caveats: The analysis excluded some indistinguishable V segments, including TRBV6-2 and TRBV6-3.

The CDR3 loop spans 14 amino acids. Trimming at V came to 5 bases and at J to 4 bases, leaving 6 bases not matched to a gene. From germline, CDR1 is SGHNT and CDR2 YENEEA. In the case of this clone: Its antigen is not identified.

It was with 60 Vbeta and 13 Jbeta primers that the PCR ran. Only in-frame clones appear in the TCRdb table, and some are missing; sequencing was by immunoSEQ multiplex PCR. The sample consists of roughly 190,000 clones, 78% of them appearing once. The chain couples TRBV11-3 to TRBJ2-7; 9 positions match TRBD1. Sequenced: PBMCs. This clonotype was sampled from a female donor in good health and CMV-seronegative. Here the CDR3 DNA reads TGTGCCAGCAGCGACCCGGACAGGGGTTACGAGCAGTACTTC. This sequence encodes CASSDPDRGYEQYF.